This T cell receptor beta chain was sequenced during a study of response to subunit inactivated influenza vaccine. Using its own MiXCR run on the RT-PCR reads, TCRdb lists one record per CDR3 protein. The sample carries approximately 530,000 distinct CDR3 sequences, around 7.9% recorded once. Trimming shortened V by 1 base and J by 4 bases, and 11 bases separated the two germline ends. CDR3 length equals 15 residues. In its sample, this clonotype was seen a few times. The source material was PBMCs from blood, sampled around 25 months after vaccination. This rearrangement joins TRBV12-3 or TRBV12-4 to TRBJ1-5; D is unclear. This clonotype originated in a man between 50 and 69 years old who received an inactivated influenza vaccine. The DNA for the CDR3 is TGTGCCAGCAGTTTAGTAACGGGGAGGAATCAGCCCCAGCATTTT. Protein: CASSLVTGRNQPQHF.